This entry features one T cell receptor (beta chain) sequence. Its antigen specificity is not known. Per-nucleotide qualities are absent, and no much larger clonotype sits a single base away. TCRbeta CDR3 regions were amplified from genomic DNA by means of the immunoSEQ Assay, a bias-controlled multiplex PCR. As for the original processing: The number of nucleated cells in each sample was estimated from the amplification of reference gene primers within the assay. Sequence reads were collapsed and filtered to measure the absolute abundance of every unique TCRbeta CDR3 rearrangement. For each sample, productive Simpson clonality was calculated by taking the square root of Simpson's diversity index across productive rearrangements. Here the immuneACCESS table is served through TCRdb, limited to in-frame sequences with V and J called. Missing clones are a known gap in these copies; in checked studies unresolved V genes cover under half, and the rest lacks a known reason. V and J calls plus clone size are reproduced from that table; the DNA served to infer D and trimming. The sample table shows fewer than 350,000 clones, and approximately 80% are seen once. Clones ranked in the top ten supply around 2.9% of the sample.

This sample was included in a study of blood T cell repertoires in COVID-19 (dated by TCRdb to 2020 to 2022). For the wider study: Collaborator samples came from the United States, Italy and Spain and covered acute and convalescent phases of COVID-19. HLA class I and class II types, where available, came from metadata supplied by the sample provider rather than from assay-based typing. Sample metadata almost always included a de-identified subject ID, COVID-19 status, age in years and sex. The material from the prospective study consisted of cDNA or gDNA derived from T cells, B-cell-depleted T cells, or PBMCs. Samples came from the ongoing ImmuneRACE study (first 160 participants) plus 1,254 subjects from 6 global collaborators. Deeply sampled blood TCRbeta repertoires from subjects exposed to, actively infected with, or recovered from COVID-19 were included in the dataset. The repertoires were made available in a free public database intended to serve as a resource for research on the immune response to SARS-CoV-2. Here is what the overall study found, with its caveats: The quantity of clinical and demographic metadata differed by source and by participant and was supplied without curation.

Collaborating institutions collected whole blood in K2EDTA tubes following their own protocols. For TCRbeta analysis, collaborators shipped samples in one of three forms: frozen whole blood, isolated PBMCs, or DNA extracted from either of those sample types. Sequences SEHNR (CDR1) and FQNEAQ (CDR2) are obtained from the germline V gene (reference sequence). Inclusive of the bounding cysteine and phenylalanine, the CDR3 is 14 residues long. Just CDR3 DNA is preserved here, 42 bases in frame from base 1. At the junction V is shortened by 5 bases and J by 6 bases, with 14 bases in between. The receptor comes from a woman in her sixties with active or convalescent COVID-19. Sequenced: peripheral blood. The V and J segments used are TRBV7-9 and TRBJ2-1; tentative D gene TRBD1, with 6 bases matching. The nucleotides are TGTGCCAGCAGCGTTGCAGGGGTAACCAATGAGCAGTTCTTC. Its protein product is CASSVAGVTNEQFF.